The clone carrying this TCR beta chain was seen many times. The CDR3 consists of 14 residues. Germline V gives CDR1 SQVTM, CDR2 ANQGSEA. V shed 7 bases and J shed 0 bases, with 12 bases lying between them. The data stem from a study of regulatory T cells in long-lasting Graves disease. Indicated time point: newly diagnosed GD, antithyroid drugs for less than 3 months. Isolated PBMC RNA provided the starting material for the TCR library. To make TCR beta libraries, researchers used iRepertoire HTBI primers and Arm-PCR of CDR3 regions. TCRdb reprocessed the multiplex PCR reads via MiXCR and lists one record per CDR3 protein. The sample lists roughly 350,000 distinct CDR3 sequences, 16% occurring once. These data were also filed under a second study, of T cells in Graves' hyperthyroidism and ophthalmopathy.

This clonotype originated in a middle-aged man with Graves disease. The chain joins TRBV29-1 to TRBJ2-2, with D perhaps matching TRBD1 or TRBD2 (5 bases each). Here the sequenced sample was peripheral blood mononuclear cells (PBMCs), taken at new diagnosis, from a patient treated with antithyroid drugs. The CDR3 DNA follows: TGCAGCGGGACCGGGACCGCGAACACCGGGGAGCTGTTTTTT. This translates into CSGTGTANTGELFF.